This T cell receptor beta chain was profiled in a study of Graves' ophthalmopathy and Graves' hyperthyroidism. About the study: The authors collected peripheral blood at initial diagnosis, before any treatment.

A word on this clonotype: Its antigen is currently unknown.

The study, taken as a whole, reports: Most thyroid clonotypes expanded beyond 0.001 frequency were also found in blood.

Researchers took RNA transcripts and amplified TCR beta CDR3 regions from them. Second-round multiplex PCR came after first-round RT-PCR with HTBI primers. TCRdb ran MiXCR on the multiplex PCR reads and lists one entry per CDR3 protein. Among about 740,000 distinct CDR3 sequences listed, around 40% were seen once. Germline CDR1 is MGHDK and CDR2 is SYGVNS. The CDR3 loop spans 17 amino acids. With 5 bases removed from V and 6 bases from J, the gap between germline ends came to 22 bases. Exclusion applied to patients with other autoimmune diseases, uncontrolled infections, pregnancy or lactation. Clinicians made diagnoses from clinical symptoms, serum thyroxine, TRAb, thyroid ultrasound and orbital computed tomography.

The sequencing input was peripheral blood. The rearrangement links TRBV25-1 to TRBJ2-2; D not resolved. The TCR comes from an adult man with Graves' ophthalmopathy. CDR3 in amino acids: CASSTPASALGPGELFF. CDR3 sequence (DNA): TGTGCCAGCAGTACCCCTGCCAGCGCCCTGGGCCCCGGGGAGCTGTTTTTT.